This passage covers 2 T cell receptor beta chains from one sample sequenced in a study of blood T cell repertoires in COVID-19 (dated by TCRdb to the early 2020s). The method behind the library was the immunoSEQ multiplex PCR assay. TCRdb stores this immuneACCESS table with in-frame sequences only. Part of the clones is absent; in the studies checked, under half of the shortfall reflects unresolved V genes, and no reason is known for the rest. The sample table shows under 350,000 clones, and over 80% are seen once. Jointly, the top ten make up 3.5% to 5.5% of the sample. The sequencing input was peripheral blood. The source is a man in his fifties or sixties who had recovered from COVID-19.

V is TRBV4-2 and J is TRBJ1-1, with TRBD1 matching 10 bases. Germline V gives CDR1 LGHNA, CDR2 YNFKEQ. The CDR3 runs 13 residues. The trim removed 5 bases at V and 5 bases at J, leaving 2 bases unmatched. CDR3 sequence: CASSWDRGTEAFF. CDR3 DNA: TGTGCCAGCAGCTGGGACAGGGGAACTGAAGCTTTCTTT.

Only a few counts were recorded for this clone. The chain has TRBV18 and TRBJ2-1; D unclear. Germline V gene sequence: CDR1 KGHSH, CDR2 LQKENI. The V gene lost 7 bases and the J gene lost 2 bases, with 12 bases spanning the gap. CDR3 length: 14 amino acids. CDR3 in amino acids: CASFRGDPYNEQFF. DNA for the CDR3: TGTGCCAGCTTCCGAGGAGACCCCTACAATGAGCAGTTCTTC.